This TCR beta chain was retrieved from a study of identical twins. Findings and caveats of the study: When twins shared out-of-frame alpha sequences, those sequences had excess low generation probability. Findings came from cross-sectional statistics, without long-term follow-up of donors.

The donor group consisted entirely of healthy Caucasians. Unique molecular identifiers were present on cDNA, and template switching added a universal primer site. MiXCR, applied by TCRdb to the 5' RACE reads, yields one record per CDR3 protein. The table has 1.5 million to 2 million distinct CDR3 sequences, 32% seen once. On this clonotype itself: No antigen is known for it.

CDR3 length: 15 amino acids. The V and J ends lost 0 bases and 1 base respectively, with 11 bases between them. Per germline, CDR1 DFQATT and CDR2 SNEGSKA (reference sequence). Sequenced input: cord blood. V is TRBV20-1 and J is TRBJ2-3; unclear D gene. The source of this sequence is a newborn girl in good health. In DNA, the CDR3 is TGCAGTGCTAGAGAATCTGGTCAGGGCACAGATACGCAGTATTTT. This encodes CSARESGQGTDTQYF.